The 6 T cell receptor beta chains given below trace back to one sample, sequenced in a study of shared clonotypes between healthy human individuals. Using immunoSEQ multiplex PCR, the repertoire was profiled, and TCRdb retains in-frame clones only, with some absent. The profile covers about 680,000 clones, with around four fifths appearing a single time and around 2% taken by the ten largest. The sample taken for sequencing was memory CD4+ T cells sorted from blood. Documented subset: CD45RA-negative fraction. Receptors originate from a woman aged 25 to 39 in good health.

This clone was picked up a small number of times. The CDR3 sequence is CASSPAPEHEKLFF. CDR3 sequence (DNA): TGCGCCAGCAGCCCCGCCCCCGAGCATGAAAAACTGTTTTTT. This chain connects TRBV5-1 to TRBJ1-4, with D unresolved. Germline-derived CDR1 and CDR2 are SGHRS and YFSETQ. Trimming removed 4 bases at V and 6 bases at J, with 13 bases between. The CDR3 has 14 residues.

The V call is TRBV11-2, the J call TRBJ2-3; D gene ambiguous. CDR3 length: 17 residues. Trimming cost V 1 base and J 0 bases, with 14 bases left between them. Germline V gives CDR1 SGHAT, CDR2 FQNNGV. CDR3 protein: CASSLAPTRLSTDTQYF. As DNA, the CDR3 is TGTGCCAGCAGCTTAGCCCCAACACGCCTCAGCACAGATACGCAGTATTTT.

This clone has just a few counts. This sequence joins TRBV19 and TRBJ2-5; 7 bases agree with TRBD2. The CDR3 sequence is 15 residues long. Germline CDR1 LNHDA, CDR2 SQIVND (reference sequence). V shed 3 bases, J shed 0 bases, and the junction held 4 bases outside the gene matches. This chain's CDR3 is CASSMGGTYQETQYF. CDR3 coding DNA: TGTGCCAGTAGTATGGGGGGGACGTACCAAGAGACCCAGTACTTC. Variable domain in full (rest from reference TRBV19 and TRBJ2-5): DGGITQSPKYLFRKEGQNVTLSCEQNLNHDAMYWYRQDPGQGLRLIYYSQIVNDFQKGDIAEGYSVSREKKESFPLTVTSAQKNPTAFYLCASSMGGTYQETQYFGPGTRLLVL.

This chain uses TRBV14 with TRBJ2-2; a possible D gene is TRBD1 (6 bases). Germline values: CDR1 SGHDN, CDR2 FVKESK. Trimming left V 0 bases short and J 5 bases short, with 19 bases between. The CDR3 has 18 residues. The CDR3 DNA is TGTGCCAGCAGCCAAGATAGGGGCAGGGGCGGAAGGACCGGGGAGCTGTTTTTT. Translating it yields CASSQDRGRGGRTGELFF.

A note on this clone: Other DNA sequences from this sample encode an identical CDR3 as well. V gene TRBV28 combines with J gene TRBJ1-2; D unclear. CDR1 and CDR2 (germline): MDHEN, SYDVKM. V lost 4 bases and J lost 4, with 7 bases in between. The CDR3 spans 12 residues. The CDR3 coding sequence is TGTGCCAGCAGTTCTACCGCCTATGGCTACACCTTC. As protein: CASSSTAYGYTF.

On this clone: This may arise from a read error, as a much more abundant clone is one base away. CDR3 nucleotide sequence: TGTGCCAGCAGCCTGGGACAGAACTATGGCTACACCTTC. This gives the protein CASSLGQNYGYTF. The chain links TRBV7-8 to TRBJ1-2, with TRBD1 matching over 7 bases. The ends lost 5 bases at V and 2 bases at J; junction bases unmatched: 2. The length of the CDR3 is 13 residues. The V gene's germline CDR1 is SGHVS and CDR2 FQNEAQ.